This TCR beta chain was observed in a study of sequential checkpoint blockade in melanoma. Study as a whole: Each arm's sequence ended with maintenance nivolumab.

TCRdb's copy holds only in-frame clones and misses some; the assay was immunoSEQ multiplex PCR. This table has over 10,000 clones, around 85% appearing once. Treatment indicated: randomized to nivolumab then ipilimumab (arm A) or the reverse (arm B). Patients had received no earlier DNA-damaging chemotherapy. CDR1 is ENHRY, CDR2 SYGVKD, per germline. This CDR3 is built from 16 residues. Trimming took 6 bases from V and 1 from J, leaving 17 bases between them. The J gene is TRBJ2-3, the V gene TRBV10-3; D is uncertain. The receptor comes from a human donor with melanoma. This specimen consisted of CD8+ T cells sorted from blood (inferred from file names), obtained from a patient given nivolumab and ipilimumab in sequence. The chain's CDR3 is CAISRLSEVGTDTQYF. CDR3 nucleotide sequence: TGTGCCATCAGCCGCCTATCTGAGGTCGGCACAGATACGCAGTATTTT.